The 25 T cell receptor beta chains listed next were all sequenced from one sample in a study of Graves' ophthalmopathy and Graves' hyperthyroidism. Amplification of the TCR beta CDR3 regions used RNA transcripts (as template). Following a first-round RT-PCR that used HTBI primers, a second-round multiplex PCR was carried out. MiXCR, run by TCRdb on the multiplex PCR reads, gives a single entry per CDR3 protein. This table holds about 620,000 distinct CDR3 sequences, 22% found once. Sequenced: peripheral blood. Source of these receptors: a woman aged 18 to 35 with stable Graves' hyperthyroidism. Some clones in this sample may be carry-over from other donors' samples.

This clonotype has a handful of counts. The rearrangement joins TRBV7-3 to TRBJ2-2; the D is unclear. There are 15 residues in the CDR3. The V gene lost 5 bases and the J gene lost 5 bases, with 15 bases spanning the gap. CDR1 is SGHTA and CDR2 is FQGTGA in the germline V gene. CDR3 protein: CASSPTGERTGELFF. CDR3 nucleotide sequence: TGTGCCAGCAGCCCAACTGGAGAGAGGACCGGGGAGCTGTTTTTT. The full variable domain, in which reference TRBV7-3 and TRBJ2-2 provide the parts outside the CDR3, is GAGVSQTPSNKVTEKGKYVELRCDPISGHTALYWYRQSLGQGPEFLIYFQGTGAADDSGLPNDRFFAVRPEGSVSTLKIQRTERGDSAVYLCASSPTGERTGELFFGEGSRLTVL.

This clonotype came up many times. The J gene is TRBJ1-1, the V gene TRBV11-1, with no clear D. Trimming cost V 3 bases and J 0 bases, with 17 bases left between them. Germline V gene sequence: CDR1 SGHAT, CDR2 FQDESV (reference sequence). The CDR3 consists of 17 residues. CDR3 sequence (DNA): TGTGCCAGCAGCTTCCGTCCGAAAAGAGTAATGAACACTGAAGCTTTCTTT. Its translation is CASSFRPKRVMNTEAFF.

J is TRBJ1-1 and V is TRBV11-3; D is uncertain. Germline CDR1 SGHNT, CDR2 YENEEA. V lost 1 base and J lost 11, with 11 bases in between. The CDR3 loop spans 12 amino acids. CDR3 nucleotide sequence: TGTGCCAGCAGCTTAGGATGGGGTGACGCTTTCTTT. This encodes CASSLGWGDAFF.

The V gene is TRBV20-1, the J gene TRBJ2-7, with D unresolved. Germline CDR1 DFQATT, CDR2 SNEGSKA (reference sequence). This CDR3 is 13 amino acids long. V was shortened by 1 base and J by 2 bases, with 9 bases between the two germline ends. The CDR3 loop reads CSARGVGAYEQYF. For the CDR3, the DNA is TGCAGTGCTAGAGGGGTTGGTGCCTACGAGCAGTACTTC.

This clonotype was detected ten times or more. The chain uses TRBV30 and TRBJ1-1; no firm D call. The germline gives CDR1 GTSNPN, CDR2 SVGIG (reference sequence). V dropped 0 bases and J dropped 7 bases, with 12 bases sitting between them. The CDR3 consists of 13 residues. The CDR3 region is CAWSVIAENEAFF. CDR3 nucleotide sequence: TGTGCCTGGAGTGTCATTGCGGAGAATGAAGCTTTCTTT.

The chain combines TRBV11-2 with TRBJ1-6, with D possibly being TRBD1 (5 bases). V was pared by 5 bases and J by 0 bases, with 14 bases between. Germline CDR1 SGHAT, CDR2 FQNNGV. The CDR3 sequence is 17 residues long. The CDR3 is CASSRTLPFSYNSPLHF. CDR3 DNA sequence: TGTGCCAGCAGCCGGACACTACCTTTCTCCTATAATTCACCCCTCCACTTT.

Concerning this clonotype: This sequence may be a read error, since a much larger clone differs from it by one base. CDR3 amino acids: CASRNRGQGGELCF. CDR3 DNA sequence: TGTGCCAGCAGAAACAGGGGGCAGGGCGGGGAGCTGTGTTTT. J is TRBJ2-2 and V is TRBV6-1; 9 bases align to TRBD1. Germline CDR1 reads MNHNS; CDR2 reads SASEGT. CDR3 length: 14 amino acids.

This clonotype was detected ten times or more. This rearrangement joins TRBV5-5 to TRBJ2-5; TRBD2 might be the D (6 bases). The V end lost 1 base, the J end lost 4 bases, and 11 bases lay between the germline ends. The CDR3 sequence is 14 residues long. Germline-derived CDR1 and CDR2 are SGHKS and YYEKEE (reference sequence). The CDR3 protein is CASSLMSRGETQYF. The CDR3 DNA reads TGTGCCAGCAGCTTGATGTCGCGGGGAGAGACCCAGTACTTC.

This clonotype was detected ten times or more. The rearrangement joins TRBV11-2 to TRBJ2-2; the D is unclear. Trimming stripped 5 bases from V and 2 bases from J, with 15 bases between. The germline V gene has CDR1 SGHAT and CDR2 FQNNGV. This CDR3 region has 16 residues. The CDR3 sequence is CASSPRYPSNTGELFF. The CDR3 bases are TGTGCCAGCAGCCCCCGCTACCCAAGTAACACCGGGGAGCTGTTTTTT.

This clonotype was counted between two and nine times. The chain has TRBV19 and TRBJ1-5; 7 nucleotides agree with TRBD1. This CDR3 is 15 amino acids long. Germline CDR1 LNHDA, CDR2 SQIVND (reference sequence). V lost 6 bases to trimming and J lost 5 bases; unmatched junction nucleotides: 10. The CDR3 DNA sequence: TGTGCCAGTAGGCAACTACAGGGGTGGGATCAGCCCCAGCATTTT. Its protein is CASRQLQGWDQPQHF.

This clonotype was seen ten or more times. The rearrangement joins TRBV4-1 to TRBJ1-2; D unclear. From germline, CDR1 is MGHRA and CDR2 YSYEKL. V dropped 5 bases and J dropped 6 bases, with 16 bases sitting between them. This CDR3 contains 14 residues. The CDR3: CASSDWGGLNGYTF. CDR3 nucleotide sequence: TGCGCCAGCAGCGACTGGGGAGGGCTGAATGGCTACACCTTC.

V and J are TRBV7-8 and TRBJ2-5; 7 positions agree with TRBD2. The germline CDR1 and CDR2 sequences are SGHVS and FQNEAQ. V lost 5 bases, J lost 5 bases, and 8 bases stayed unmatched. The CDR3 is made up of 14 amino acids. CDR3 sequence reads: CASSRGRALETQYF. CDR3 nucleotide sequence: TGTGCCAGCAGCCGAGGGAGGGCGTTGGAGACCCAGTACTTC.

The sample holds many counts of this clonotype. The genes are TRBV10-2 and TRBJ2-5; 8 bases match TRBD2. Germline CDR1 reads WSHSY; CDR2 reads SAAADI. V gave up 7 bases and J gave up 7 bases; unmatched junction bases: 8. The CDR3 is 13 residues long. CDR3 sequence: CASTTSGSGTQYF. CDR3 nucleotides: TGCGCCAGCACCACTAGCGGCTCCGGGACCCAGTACTTC.

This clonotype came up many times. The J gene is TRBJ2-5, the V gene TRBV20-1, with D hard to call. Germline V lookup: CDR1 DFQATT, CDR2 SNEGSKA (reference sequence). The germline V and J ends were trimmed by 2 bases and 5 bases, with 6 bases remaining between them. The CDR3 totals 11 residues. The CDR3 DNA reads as TGCAGTGCTAGAACCTTGGAGACCCAGTACTTC. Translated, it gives CSARTLETQYF.

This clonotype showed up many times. The CDR3 sequence: CASRSTGLGYTF. The CDR3 DNA reads as TGTGCCAGCAGGTCTACAGGATTGGGCTACACCTTC. This chain joins TRBV6-1 and TRBJ1-2; possibly TRBD1 for D (5 bases). The CDR3 loop spans 12 amino acids. Trimming stripped 6 bases from V and 8 bases from J, with 13 bases between. Per the germline V gene, CDR1 is MNHNS and CDR2 is SASEGT.

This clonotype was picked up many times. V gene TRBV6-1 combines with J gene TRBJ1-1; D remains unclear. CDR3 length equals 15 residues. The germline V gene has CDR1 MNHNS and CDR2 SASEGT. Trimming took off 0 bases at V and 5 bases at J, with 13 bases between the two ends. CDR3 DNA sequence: TGTGCCAGCAGTGAAGCGAAGTCCAGAAGGACTGAAGCTTTCTTT. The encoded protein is CASSEAKSRRTEAFF.

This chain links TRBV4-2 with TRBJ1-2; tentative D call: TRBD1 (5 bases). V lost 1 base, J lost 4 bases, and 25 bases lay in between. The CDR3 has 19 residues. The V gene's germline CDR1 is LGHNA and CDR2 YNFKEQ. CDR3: CASSQVFQGPTSSGYGYTF. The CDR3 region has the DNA TGTGCCAGCAGCCAAGTGTTTCAGGGACCCACGAGTAGTGGCTATGGCTACACCTTC.

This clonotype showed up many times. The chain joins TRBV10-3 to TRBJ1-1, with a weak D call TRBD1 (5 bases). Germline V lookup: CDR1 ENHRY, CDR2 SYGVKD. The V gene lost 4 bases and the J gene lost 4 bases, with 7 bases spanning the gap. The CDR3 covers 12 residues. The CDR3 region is CAISGGSTEAFF. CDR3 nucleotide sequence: TGTGCCATCAGTGGGGGCAGCACTGAAGCTTTCTTT.

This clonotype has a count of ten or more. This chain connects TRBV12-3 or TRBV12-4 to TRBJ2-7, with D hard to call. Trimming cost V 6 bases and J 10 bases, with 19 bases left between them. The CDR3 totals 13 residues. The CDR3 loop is CASRDDAALRQYF. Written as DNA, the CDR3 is TGTGCCAGCAGAGACGACGCAGCGCTTCGACAGTACTTC.

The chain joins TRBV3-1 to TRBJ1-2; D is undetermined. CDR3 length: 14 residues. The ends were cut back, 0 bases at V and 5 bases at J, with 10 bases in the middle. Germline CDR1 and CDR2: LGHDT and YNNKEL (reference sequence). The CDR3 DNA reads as TGTGCCAGCAGCCAAGATGGGAGGTTTTATGGCTACACCTTC. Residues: CASSQDGRFYGYTF.

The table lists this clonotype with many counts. CDR3 sequence reads: CASSVVTPNTGELFF. DNA for the CDR3: TGTGCCAGCAGTGTGGTGACACCGAACACCGGGGAGCTGTTTTTT. The chain is built from TRBV2 and TRBJ2-2; D gene unclear. The germline gives CDR1 SNHLY, CDR2 FYNNEI. V was clipped by 4 bases and J by 0 bases, with 9 bases between them. This CDR3 is 15 amino acids long.

The CDR3 DNA reads TGTGCCAGCAGTTGGATCGGTGCCTCCTATAATTCACCCCTCCACTTT. Translating gives CASSWIGASYNSPLHF. The chain recombines TRBV6-5 with TRBJ1-6, with D unclear. Between the trimmed V and J ends, which lost 4 bases and 0 bases, there was a span of 10 bases. Germline-derived CDR1 and CDR2 are MNHEY and SVGAGI. This CDR3 comprises 16 residues.

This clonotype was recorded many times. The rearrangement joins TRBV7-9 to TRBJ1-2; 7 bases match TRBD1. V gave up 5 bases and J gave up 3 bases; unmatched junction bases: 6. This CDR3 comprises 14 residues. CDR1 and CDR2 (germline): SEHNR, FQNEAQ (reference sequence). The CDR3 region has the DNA TGTGCCAGCAGCGGTACACAGGGGTACTATGGCTACACCTTC. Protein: CASSGTQGYYGYTF.

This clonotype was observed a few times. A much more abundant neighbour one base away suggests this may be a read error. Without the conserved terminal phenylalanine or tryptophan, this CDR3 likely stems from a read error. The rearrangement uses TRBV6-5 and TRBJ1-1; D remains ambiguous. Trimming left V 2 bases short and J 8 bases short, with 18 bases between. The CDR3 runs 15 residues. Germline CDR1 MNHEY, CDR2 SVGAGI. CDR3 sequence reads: CASSYGGSGKREAFL. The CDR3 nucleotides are TGTGCCAGCAGTTACGGTGGCAGCGGGAAAAGGGAAGCTTTCCTT.

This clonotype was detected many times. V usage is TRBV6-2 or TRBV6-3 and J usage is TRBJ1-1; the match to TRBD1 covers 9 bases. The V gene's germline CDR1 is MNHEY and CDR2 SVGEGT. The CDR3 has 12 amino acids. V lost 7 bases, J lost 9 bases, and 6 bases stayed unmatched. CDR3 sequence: CASNRGQGKAFF. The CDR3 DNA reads TGTGCCAGCAATAGGGGACAGGGAAAAGCTTTCTTT.